This passage covers 17 T cell receptor beta chains from one sample sequenced in a study of T cell responses to AZD1222 COVID-19 vaccine (dated by TCRdb to the early 2020s). Library construction relied on the immunoSEQ multiplex PCR assay. Imported from immuneACCESS, the table was reduced by TCRdb to in-frame sequences with V and J called. These copies leave out some clones; in studies compared against another copy, an unresolved V gene accounts for under half, and the cause of the remainder is not known. This sample gives approximately 80,000 clones in total; 75% to 90% of them show up just once. Around 3.7% of the sample is taken by the ten largest. The time point label corresponds to: about 28 days (+/-7) after the second vaccine dose. Here the sequenced sample was peripheral blood, taken 28 days after the second AZD1222 dose. Every receptor here comes from an adult who received the AZD1222 COVID-19 vaccine.

The chain links TRBV11-2 to TRBJ2-5; 9 nucleotides match TRBD1. V gave up 5 bases and J gave up 4 bases; unmatched junction bases: 2. This CDR3 region has 13 residues. CDR1 and CDR2 (germline): SGHAT, FQNNGV. Written as DNA, the CDR3 is TGTGCCAGCAGCCTGGGACAGGGAGAGACCCAGTACTTC. It encodes CASSLGQGETQYF.

The V and J genes are TRBV7-3 and TRBJ1-6; 7 nucleotides match TRBD1. V trimming: 5 bases; J trimming: 7 bases; junction bases outside the gene matches: 8. This CDR3 is 15 amino acids long. Germline lookup yields CDR1 SGHTA and CDR2 FQGTGA. CDR3 nucleotides: TGTGCCAGCAGCAGCAGCGGGGACAGCAATTCACCCCTCCACTTT. Its protein product is CASSSSGDSNSPLHF.

CDR3 nucleotide sequence: TGTGCCAGCTCACAAACGGACAGGGGCACCGGGGAGCTGTTTTTT. As protein: CASSQTDRGTGELFF. The chain employs TRBV18 and TRBJ2-2; 9 bases map to TRBD1. The CDR3 is 15 residues long. Looked up from germline, CDR1 is KGHSH and CDR2 is LQKENI. V lost 4 bases and J lost 4; bases outside the gene matches: 4. The full variable domain, completed using reference TRBV18 and TRBJ2-2, is NAGVMQNPRHLVRRRGQEARLRCSPMKGHSHVYWYRQLPEEGLKFMVYLQKENIIDESGMPKERFSAEFPKEGPSILRIQQVVRGDSAAYFCASSQTDRGTGELFFGEGSRLTVL.

The chain uses TRBV28 and TRBJ1-5, with D uncertain. In germline, CDR1 is MDHEN, CDR2 SYDVKM. CDR3 size: 12 residues. With 4 bases removed from V and 7 bases from J, the gap between germline ends came to 8 bases. Here the CDR3 reads CASSSPPQPQHF. In DNA form, the CDR3 reads TGTGCCAGCAGTTCACCCCCCCAGCCCCAGCATTTT.

V is TRBV7-6 and J is TRBJ1-6; TRBD1 is a possible D gene (5 bases). From germline, CDR1 is SGHVS and CDR2 FNYEAQ. There are 14 residues in the CDR3. The ends were cut back, 1 base at V and 6 bases at J, with 7 bases in the middle. CDR3 loop: CASSLGGPNSPLHF. The CDR3, as DNA: TGTGCCAGCAGCTTAGGGGGACCTAATTCACCCCTCCACTTT.

The rearrangement links TRBV28 to TRBJ1-1; D uncertain. Trimming pared 6 bases from V and 0 bases from J, leaving 8 bases between. Germline V gives CDR1 MDHEN, CDR2 SYDVKM. CDR3 length: 13 residues. CDR3 loop: CASSQRMNTEAFF. Written as DNA, the CDR3 is TGTGCCAGCAGCCAAAGAATGAACACTGAAGCTTTCTTT. The full variable domain, its missing parts supplied by reference TRBV28 and TRBJ1-1, is DVKVTQSSRYLVKRTGEKVFLECVQDMDHENMFWYRQDPGLGLRLIYFSYDVKMKEKGDIPEGYSVSREKKERFSLILESASTNQTSMYLCASSQRMNTEAFFGQGTRLTVV.

The chain couples TRBV6-2 or TRBV6-3 to TRBJ1-4; D remains ambiguous. The length of the CDR3 is 14 residues. V lost 6 bases to trimming and J lost 7 bases, with 15 bases between them. Germline-derived CDR1 and CDR2 are MNHEY and SVGEGT. The CDR3 region has the DNA TGTGCCAGCAGCCCCTCCGCTGAGGGTGAAAAACTGTTTTTT. It yields the protein CASSPSAEGEKLFF.

This clone was seen a single time. This chain joins TRBV18 and TRBJ1-2, with no clear D. Germline assignment: CDR1 KGHSH and CDR2 LQKENI. CDR3 length: 12 amino acids. V was clipped by 0 bases and J by 8 bases, with 7 bases between them. The CDR3, as DNA: TGTGCCAGCTCACCACCCAGTGCCGGCTACACCTTC. This sequence encodes CASSPPSAGYTF.

V gene TRBV4-1 combines with J gene TRBJ2-3; 9 bases are a match to TRBD2. Germline CDR1 and CDR2: MGHRA and YSYEKL. The CDR3 totals 19 residues. V shed 4 bases and J 5 bases; nucleotides not matched to a gene: 19. The CDR3 reads CASSLRTMLVAGEEDTQYF. CDR3 nucleotides: TGCGCCAGCAGCCTGCGGACGATGTTGGTAGCGGGGGAAGAAGATACGCAGTATTTT.

This clone occurred once. The rearrangement joins TRBV19 to TRBJ1-2, with 11 nucleotides matching TRBD1. This CDR3 region has 15 residues. CDR1 and CDR2 from the germline V gene are LNHDA and SQIVND (reference sequence). The ends lost 5 bases at V and 3 bases at J; junction bases unmatched: 5. The CDR3 nucleotides are TGTGCCAGTAGTCCGGACAGGGGGCCGGACTATGGCTACACCTTC. It is translated as CASSPDRGPDYGYTF.

The V call is TRBV24-1, the J call TRBJ2-5; D call uncertain. V was shortened by 9 bases and J by 0 bases, with 10 bases between the two germline ends. Germline assignment: CDR1 KGHDR and CDR2 SFDVKD. The CDR3 is 13 amino acids. This CDR3 is CATSNTNQETQYF. Written as DNA, the CDR3 is TGTGCCACCTCAAACACAAACCAAGAGACCCAGTACTTC.

This clone was seen once. Written as DNA, the CDR3 is TGTGCCAGCAGACCACAGGCAGAAGCTTTCTTT. Protein: CASRPQAEAFF. V gene TRBV6-6 combines with J gene TRBJ1-1; perhaps TRBD1 as D (5 bases). The V end was cut by 6 bases, the J end by 8 bases, with 10 bases between. Per the germline V gene, CDR1 is MNHNY and CDR2 is SVGAGI (reference sequence). This CDR3 is built from 11 residues.

The CDR3 DNA reads TGTGCCAGCAGCCTACTAGGGGGGATTGAGCAGTTCTTC. Translation gives CASSLLGGIEQFF. The chain has TRBV5-4 and TRBJ2-1; D assignment may be TRBD1 or TRBD2 (6 bases each). With 4 bases removed from V and 9 bases from J, the gap between germline ends came to 14 bases. This CDR3 region has 13 residues. Germline V gene lookup returns CDR1 SGHNT and CDR2 YYREEE (reference sequence).

This clone showed up just once. V and J are TRBV5-5 and TRBJ2-6; D is possibly TRBD1 (5 bases). The CDR3 has 17 amino acids. V was trimmed by 1 base and J by 2 bases, leaving 13 bases between them. Germline-derived CDR1 and CDR2 are SGHKS and YYEKEE (reference sequence). The CDR3 here is CASSLRMVGAGANVLTF. CDR3 nucleotide sequence: TGTGCCAGCAGCTTGCGGATGGTAGGGGCTGGGGCCAACGTCCTGACTTTC.

The rearrangement joins TRBV6-5 to TRBJ2-7, with D perhaps matching TRBD2 (5 bases). The CDR3 extends over 13 amino acids. In germline, CDR1 is MNHEY, CDR2 SVGAGI. The V end was cut by 2 bases, the J end by 6 bases, with 11 bases between. CDR3: CASSYQSGGEQYF. DNA of the CDR3: TGTGCCAGCAGTTACCAAAGCGGTGGCGAGCAGTACTTC.

This rearrangement joins TRBV28 to TRBJ1-2, with a possible D match to TRBD1 (5 bases). This CDR3 contains 17 residues. Trimming stripped 3 bases from V and 3 bases from J, with 20 bases between. The germline V gene has CDR1 MDHEN and CDR2 SYDVKM. CDR3 residues: CASSFTQGAGNDYGYTF. Here the CDR3 DNA reads TGTGCCAGCAGTTTTACCCAAGGGGCGGGGAACGACTATGGCTACACCTTC.

This clone was counted once. V is TRBV5-1 and J is TRBJ1-1; D might be TRBD1 (5 bases). The ends were cut back, 1 base at V and 0 bases at J, with 10 bases in the middle. The germline gives CDR1 SGHRS, CDR2 YFSETQ. The CDR3 is 15 residues long. As DNA, the CDR3 is TGCGCCAGCAGCTTGCAGGGACTCATGAACACTGAAGCTTTCTTT. This gives the protein CASSLQGLMNTEAFF.